This TCR beta chain was sequenced during a study of T cells in Graves' hyperthyroidism and ophthalmopathy. The CDR3 length is 13 residues. The germline CDR1 and CDR2 sequences are GTSNPN and SVGIG (reference sequence). The V end lost 5 bases, the J end lost 7 bases, and 15 bases lay between the germline ends. This clonotype was observed many times. The hyperthyroidism was newly diagnosed and had lasted under 2 months; the patients were aged 18 to 65. The TCR beta CDR3 regions underwent amplification using RNA transcripts as the source. Using the HTBI primer set, a first-round RT-PCR was run on the TCR CDR3. MiXCR, applied by TCRdb to the multiplex PCR reads, yields one record per CDR3 protein. In the table there are a few hundred thousand distinct CDR3 sequences, roughly 14% of which are singletons.

The sequence came from a woman aged 25-40 years with Graves' hyperthyroidism. Input material: blood. This rearrangement joins TRBV30 to TRBJ1-5; maybe TRBD1 (6 bases). CDR3 in amino acids: CAWEQGFGQPQHF. In DNA form, the CDR3 reads TGTGCCTGGGAACAGGGCTTCGGGCAGCCCCAGCATTTT.